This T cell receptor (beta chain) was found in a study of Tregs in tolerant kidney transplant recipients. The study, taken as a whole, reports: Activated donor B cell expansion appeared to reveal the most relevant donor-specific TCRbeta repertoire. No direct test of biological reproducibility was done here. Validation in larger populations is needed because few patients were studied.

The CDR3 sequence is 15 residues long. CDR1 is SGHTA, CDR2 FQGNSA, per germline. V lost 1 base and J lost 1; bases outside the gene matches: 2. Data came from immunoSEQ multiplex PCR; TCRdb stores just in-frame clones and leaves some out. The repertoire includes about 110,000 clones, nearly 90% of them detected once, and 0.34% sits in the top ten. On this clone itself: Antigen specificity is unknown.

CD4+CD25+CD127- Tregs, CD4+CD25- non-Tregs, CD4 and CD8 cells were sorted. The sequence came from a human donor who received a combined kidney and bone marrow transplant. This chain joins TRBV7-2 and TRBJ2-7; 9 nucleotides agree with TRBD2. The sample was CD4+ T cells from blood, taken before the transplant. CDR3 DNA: TGTGCCAGCAGCTTAGATCTAGCGGGGTCCTACGAGCAGTACTTC. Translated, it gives CASSLDLAGSYEQYF.